This paragraph covers one T cell receptor beta chain sequence. Its antigen is undetermined. This record belongs to a study of cytomegalovirus exposure and HLA in healthy donors. Notes on the study in general: Analyzed later, association rates of TCRs varied across HLA loci, with DRB1 most and HLA-C fewest.

The CDR3 is 13 residues long. Use of 60 Vbeta and 13 Jbeta primers characterized the PCR. Profiling relied on immunoSEQ multiplex PCR, and the TCRdb table lists in-frame clones only, not all of them. The top ten clones hold less than 6% of a sample with 150,000 to 200,000 clones, roughly 80% of them seen once. The TCR originated in a woman younger than 45 in good health and CMV-seropositive. Source material: PBMCs. This chain joins TRBV21-1 and TRBJ2-7; the table's TRBD2 call for D was not verified on the DNA. TRBV21-1 is recorded as a pseudogene. The CDR3 DNA sequence: TGTGCCAGCTACTCGGGAGCCCCCTGCGAGCAGTACTTC. Translation gives CASYSGAPCEQYF.